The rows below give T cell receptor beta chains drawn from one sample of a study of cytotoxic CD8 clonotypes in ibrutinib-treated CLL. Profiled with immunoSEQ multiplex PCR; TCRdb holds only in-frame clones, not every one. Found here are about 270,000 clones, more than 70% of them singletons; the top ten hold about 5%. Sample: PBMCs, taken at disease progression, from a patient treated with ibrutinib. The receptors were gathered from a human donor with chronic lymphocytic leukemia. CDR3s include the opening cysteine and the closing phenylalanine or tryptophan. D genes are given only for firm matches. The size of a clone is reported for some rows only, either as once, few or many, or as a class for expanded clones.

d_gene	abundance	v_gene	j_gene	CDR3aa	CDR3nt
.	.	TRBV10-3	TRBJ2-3	CAISESGGGPSTDTQYF	TGTGCCATCAGTGAGTCTGGAGGTGGCCCCAGCACAGATACGCAGTATTTT
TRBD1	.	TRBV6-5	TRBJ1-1	CASSYQGGTEAFF	TGTGCCAGCAGTTACCAGGGGGGCACTGAAGCTTTCTTT
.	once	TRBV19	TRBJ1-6	CASKTGYYNSPLHF	TGTGCCAGTAAAACGGGATACTATAATTCACCCCTCCACTTT
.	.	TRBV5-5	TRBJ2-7	CASSLEPYEQYF	TGTGCCAGCAGCTTGGAGCCCTACGAGCAGTACTTC
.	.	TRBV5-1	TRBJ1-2	CASSLARGAPGGYTF	TGCGCCAGCAGCTTGGCCAGAGGGGCGCCGGGTGGCTACACCTTC
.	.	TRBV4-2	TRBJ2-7	CASSQVRGLRYEQYF	TGTGCCAGCAGCCAAGTGCGGGGACTTCGATACGAGCAGTACTTC
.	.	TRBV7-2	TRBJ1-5	CASSVDAGGRNQPQHF	TGTGCCAGCAGCGTCGATGCGGGGGGGCGGAATCAGCCCCAGCATTTT
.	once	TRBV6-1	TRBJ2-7	CASSQATYEQYF	TGTGCCAGCAGTCAGGCCACCTACGAGCAGTACTTC
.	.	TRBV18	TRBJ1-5	CASSPRVGRTNQPQHF	TGTGCCAGCTCACCACGGGTAGGAAGGACCAATCAGCCCCAGCATTTT
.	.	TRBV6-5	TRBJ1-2	CASSQNRDGYTF	TGTGCCAGCAGTCAGAACAGGGATGGCTACACCTTC
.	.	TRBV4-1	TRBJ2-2	CASSRPDGSTGELFF	TGCGCCAGCAGCCGACCCGACGGGTCGACCGGGGAGCTGTTTTTT
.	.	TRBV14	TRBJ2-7	CASSQAGQSYEQYF	TGTGCCAGCAGCCAAGCAGGACAGTCCTACGAGCAGTACTTC
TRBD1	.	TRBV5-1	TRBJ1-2	CASSSTGQGDYGYTF	TGCGCCAGCAGCTCTACGGGACAGGGGGACTATGGCTACACCTTC
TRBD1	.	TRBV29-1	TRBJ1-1	CSVVAYYRDSNTEAFF	TGCAGCGTTGTTGCTTATTACCGGGACAGTAACACTGAAGCTTTCTTT
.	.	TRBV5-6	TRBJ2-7	CASTLGLGGFVYEQYF	TGTGCCAGCACCCTAGGGCTCGGCGGGTTTGTCTACGAGCAGTACTTC
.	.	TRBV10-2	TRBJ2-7	CASSGFSGYEQYF	TGCGCCAGCAGTGGCTTTAGCGGCTACGAGCAGTACTTC
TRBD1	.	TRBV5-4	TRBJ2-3	CASSLGQDTDTQYF	TGTGCCAGCAGCCTGGGACAGGACACAGATACGCAGTATTTT
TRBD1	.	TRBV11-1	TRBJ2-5	CASTLGQRETQYF	TGTGCCAGCACCCTGGGACAGCGAGAGACCCAGTACTTC
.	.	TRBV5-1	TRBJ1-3	CASSHYYGPGNTIYF	TGCGCCAGCAGCCACTACTACGGACCTGGAAACACCATATATTTT
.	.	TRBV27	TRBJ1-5	CASRGWDSNQPQHF	TGTGCCAGCAGGGGGTGGGATAGCAATCAGCCCCAGCATTTT
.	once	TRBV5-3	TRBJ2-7	CARSLAGVLPYEQYF	TGTGCCAGAAGCTTGGCGGGAGTACTACCCTACGAGCAGTACTTC
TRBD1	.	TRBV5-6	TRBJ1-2	CASSLILARTGGHGYTF	TGTGCCAGCAGCTTGATCTTGGCTAGAACAGGGGGTCATGGCTACACCTTC
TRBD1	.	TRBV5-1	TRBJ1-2	CASSPGQGPYGYTF	TGCGCCAGCAGCCCGGGACAGGGGCCTTATGGCTACACCTTC
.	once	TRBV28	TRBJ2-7	CASSFFTGSYEQYF	TGTGCCAGCAGTTTCTTCACAGGGTCCTACGAGCAGTACTTC
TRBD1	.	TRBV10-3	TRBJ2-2	CAIRTGQGNTGELFF	TGTGCCATCAGGACGGGACAGGGGAACACCGGGGAGCTGTTTTTT
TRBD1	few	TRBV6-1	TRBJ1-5	CASSEGQGAWSNQPQHF	TGTGCCAGCAGTGAGGGACAGGGGGCATGGAGCAATCAGCCCCAGCATTTT
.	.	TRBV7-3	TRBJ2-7	CASSPNPGHLYEQYF	TGTGCCAGCAGCCCGAACCCGGGACACCTCTACGAGCAGTACTTC
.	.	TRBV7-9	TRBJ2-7	CASSLALSGRGDEQYF	TGTGCCAGCAGCTTAGCGCTCTCAGGCCGCGGAGACGAGCAGTACTTC
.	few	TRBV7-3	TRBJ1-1	CASSLSRQLNTEAFF	TGTGCCAGCAGCTTAAGTCGCCAACTGAACACTGAAGCTTTCTTT
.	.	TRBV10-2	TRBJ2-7	CASRLYPTYEQYF	TGCGCCAGCAGACTATATCCCACCTACGAGCAGTACTTC
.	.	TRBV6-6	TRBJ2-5	CASSLRGPETQYF	TGTGCCAGCAGTCTTAGGGGCCCGGAGACCCAGTACTTC
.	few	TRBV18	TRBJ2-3	CASSRGYPDTQYF	TGTGCCAGCTCACGTGGGTACCCAGATACGCAGTATTTT
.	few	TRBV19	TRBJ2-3	CASSLEDATDTQYF	TGTGCCAGTAGTTTAGAGGACGCCACAGATACGCAGTATTTT
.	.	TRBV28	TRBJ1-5	CASSSTVGSNQPQHF	TGTGCCAGCAGTTCGACGGTTGGTAGCAATCAGCCCCAGCATTTT
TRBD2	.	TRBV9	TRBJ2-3	CASSPRGLAGTDTQYF	TGTGCCAGCAGCCCACGGGGACTAGCGGGCACAGATACGCAGTATTTT
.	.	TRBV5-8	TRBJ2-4	CASSLISARLAKNIQYF	TGTGCCAGCAGCTTGATCTCGGCTAGACTAGCCAAAAACATTCAGTACTTC
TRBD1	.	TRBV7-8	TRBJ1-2	CASSLAQGALGYTF	TGTGCCAGCAGCTTAGCGCAGGGGGCGCTTGGCTACACCTTC
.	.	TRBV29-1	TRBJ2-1	CSVEDGNLEQFF	TGCAGCGTTGAAGACGGGAACCTTGAGCAGTTCTTC
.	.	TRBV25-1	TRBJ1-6	CASSESEGRDSPLHF	TGTGCCAGCAGTGAATCCGAGGGCAGGGACTCACCCCTCCACTTT
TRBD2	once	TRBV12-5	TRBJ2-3	CASGLGSGRGTDTQYF	TGTGCTAGTGGTTTGGGTAGCGGGAGAGGCACAGATACGCAGTATTTT
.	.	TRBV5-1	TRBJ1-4	CASSFEGEGGFF	TGCGCCAGCAGCTTCGAGGGCGAGGGGGGTTTTTTT
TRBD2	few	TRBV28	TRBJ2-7	CASRMTSGYEQYF	TGTGCCAGCAGGATGACTAGCGGATACGAGCAGTACTTC
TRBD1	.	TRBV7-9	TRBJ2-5	CASSFGTGRQETQYF	TGTGCCAGCAGCTTCGGGACAGGAAGACAAGAGACCCAGTACTTC
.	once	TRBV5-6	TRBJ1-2	CASSSGTPNYGYTF	TGTGCCAGCAGTTCCGGGACACCCAACTATGGCTACACCTTC
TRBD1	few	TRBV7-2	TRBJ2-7	CASSMDRGLEQYF	TGTGCCAGCAGCATGGACAGGGGACTCGAGCAGTACTTC
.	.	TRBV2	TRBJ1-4	CASRKQGWIATNEKLFF	TGTGCCAGCAGGAAGCAGGGGTGGATTGCGACTAATGAAAAACTGTTTTTT
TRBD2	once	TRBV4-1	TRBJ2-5	CASSQGTSGGSAETQYF	TGCGCCAGCAGCCAAGGGACTAGCGGGGGGTCCGCAGAGACCCAGTACTTC
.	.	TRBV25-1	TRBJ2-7	CASSDVGRAYEQYF	TGTGCCAGCAGTGACGTGGGACGCGCCTACGAGCAGTACTTC
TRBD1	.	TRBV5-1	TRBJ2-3	CASSSGTGGFTDTQYF	TGCGCCAGCAGCTCCGGGACAGGGGGTTTCACAGATACGCAGTATTTT
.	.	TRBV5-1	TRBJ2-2	CASSLSDSPNGELFF	TGCGCCAGCAGCTTGAGCGACAGCCCAAACGGGGAGCTGTTTTTT
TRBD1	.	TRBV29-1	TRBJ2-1	CSVEGAIRDRVYNEQFF	TGCAGCGTTGAAGGGGCCATCCGGGACAGGGTCTACAATGAGCAGTTCTTC
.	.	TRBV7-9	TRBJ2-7	CASSFGGAAYEQYF	TGTGCCAGCAGCTTTGGGGGGGCTGCCTACGAGCAGTACTTC
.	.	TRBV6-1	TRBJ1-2	CASSAKFSYGYTF	TGTGCCAGCAGTGCTAAGTTCAGCTATGGCTACACCTTC
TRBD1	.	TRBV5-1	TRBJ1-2	CASSLETTGGGRGYTF	TGCGCCAGCAGCTTGGAGACGACAGGGGGTGGACGTGGCTACACCTTC
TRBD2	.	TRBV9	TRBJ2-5	CASSVEAGQETQYF	TGTGCCAGCAGCGTAGAAGCGGGGCAAGAGACCCAGTACTTC
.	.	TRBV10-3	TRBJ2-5	CAISVAGDGETQYF	TGTGCCATCAGTGTAGCTGGAGATGGGGAGACCCAGTACTTC
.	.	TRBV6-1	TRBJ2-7	CASSETGDYEQYF	TGTGCCAGCAGTGAAACAGGAGACTACGAGCAGTACTTC